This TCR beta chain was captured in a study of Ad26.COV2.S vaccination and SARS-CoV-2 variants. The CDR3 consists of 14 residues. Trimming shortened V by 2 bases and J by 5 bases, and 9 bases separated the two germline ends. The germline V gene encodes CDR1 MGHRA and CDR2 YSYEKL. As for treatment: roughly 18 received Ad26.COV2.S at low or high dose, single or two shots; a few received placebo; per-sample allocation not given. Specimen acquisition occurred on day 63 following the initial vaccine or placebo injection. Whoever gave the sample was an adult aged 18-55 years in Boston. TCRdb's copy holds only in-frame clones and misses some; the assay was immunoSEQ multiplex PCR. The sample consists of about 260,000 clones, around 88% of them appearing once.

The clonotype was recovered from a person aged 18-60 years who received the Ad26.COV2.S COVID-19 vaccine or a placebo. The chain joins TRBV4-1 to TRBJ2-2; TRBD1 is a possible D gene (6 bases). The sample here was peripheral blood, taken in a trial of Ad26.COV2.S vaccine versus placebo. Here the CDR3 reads CASSQKTGTGELFF. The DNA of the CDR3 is TGCGCCAGCAGCCAAAAAACAGGGACCGGGGAGCTGTTTTTT.